These 25 T cell receptor beta chains were sequenced from one sample in a study of T cell responses to AZD1222 COVID-19 vaccine. The assay was immunoSEQ multiplex PCR, and TCRdb's table has in-frame clones only and misses some. The sample shows roughly 150,000 clones, around 93% of them seen only once. Sequencing was performed on peripheral blood, taken on day 0 of AZD1222 vaccination. The receptors shown here come from an adult in good health.

The genes are TRBV2 and TRBJ2-3, with 13 nucleotides matching TRBD2. CDR1 SNHLY and CDR2 FYNNEI come from the germline V gene. Germline trimming cut 5 bases from V and 5 bases from J; bases unmatched to any gene: 7. CDR3 length equals 16 residues. The CDR3 protein is CASSKLAGGSVDTQYF. The DNA of the CDR3 is TGTGCCAGCAGTAAACTAGCGGGGGGGTCGGTAGATACGCAGTATTTT.

This clone was seen a handful of times. The chain links TRBV4-1 to TRBJ1-1; D gene ambiguous. Germline CDR1 is MGHRA and CDR2 is YSYEKL. This CDR3 region has 13 residues. The V and J ends lost 1 base and 1 base respectively, with 4 bases between them. The CDR3 DNA sequence: TGCGCCAGCAGCCAAGTCTCGAACACTGAAGCTTTCTTT. This sequence encodes CASSQVSNTEAFF.

The V and J genes are TRBV2 and TRBJ1-1; D is undetermined. The CDR3 spans 14 residues. The V end lost 2 bases, the J end lost 0 bases, and 7 bases lay between the germline ends. In germline, CDR1 is SNHLY, CDR2 FYNNEI. CDR3 protein: CASSEQDLNTEAFF. The CDR3 nucleotides read TGTGCCAGCAGTGAACAGGATTTGAACACTGAAGCTTTCTTT.

This chain uses TRBV7-8 with TRBJ1-1; 8 bases are shared with TRBD1. Germline-derived CDR1 and CDR2 are SGHVS and FQNEAQ. The CDR3 consists of 15 residues. Germline trimming cut 1 base from V and 4 bases from J; bases unmatched to any gene: 5. In DNA, the CDR3 is TGTGCCAGCAGCTTAGAAGCAGGGGGCGGCACTGAAGCTTTCTTT. Protein product: CASSLEAGGGTEAFF.

This clone was found a few times. The chain is built from TRBV28 and TRBJ1-2; D is ambiguous. Per germline, CDR1 MDHEN and CDR2 SYDVKM. The germline V and J ends were trimmed by 5 bases and 5 bases, with 9 bases remaining between them. This CDR3 region has 12 residues. CDR3 sequence reads: CASSPARYGYTF. The CDR3 bases are TGTGCCAGCAGTCCAGCCCGATATGGCTACACCTTC.

The V call is TRBV20-1, the J call TRBJ2-7; no clear D. V shed 4 bases and J shed 3 bases, with 7 bases lying between them. CDR1 is DFQATT and CDR2 is SNEGSKA in the germline V gene (reference sequence). The CDR3 length is 11 residues. The CDR3 reads CSAITRYEQYF. The CDR3 region has the DNA TGCAGTGCTATCACCCGCTACGAGCAGTACTTC.

This chain joins TRBV4-1 and TRBJ1-5, with D possibly TRBD1 on 6 matching bases. Germline CDR1 is MGHRA and CDR2 is YSYEKL. CDR3 length equals 14 residues. The germline V and J ends were trimmed by 4 bases and 5 bases, with 12 bases remaining between them. DNA of the CDR3: TGCGCCAGCAGCCTAGGGGGTGGGGATCAGCCCCAGCATTTT. Translation gives CASSLGGGDQPQHF.

V gene TRBV27 combines with J gene TRBJ1-5; the match to TRBD1 covers 7 bases. Trimming took 6 bases from V and 0 from J; bases not matched to a gene: 11. Germline V lookup: CDR1 MNHEY, CDR2 SMNVEV (reference sequence). The CDR3 totals 17 residues. In DNA form, the CDR3 reads TGTGCCAGCAGCTCGACAGGGACGGGGATTAGCAATCAGCCCCAGCATTTT. Translating gives CASSSTGTGISNQPQHF.

The rearrangement joins TRBV4-2 to TRBJ1-3; D gene uncertain. V gave up 1 base and J gave up 2 bases, with 9 bases separating them. From germline, CDR1 is LGHNA and CDR2 YNFKEQ. The CDR3 is 15 residues long. The CDR3 sequence is CASSQARGAGNTIYF. The DNA of the CDR3 is TGTGCCAGCAGCCAAGCAAGAGGAGCTGGAAACACCATATATTTT.

The CDR3 here is CASSSRGSGNTEAFF. The CDR3, as DNA: TGCGCCAGCAGCTCCAGAGGAAGCGGGAACACTGAAGCTTTCTTT. The chain has TRBV5-1 and TRBJ1-1; D is ambiguous. V was clipped by 3 bases and J by 1 base, with 13 bases between them. The CDR3 contains 15 residues. Germline V CDR1 and CDR2: SGHRS, YFSETQ.

The rearrangement links TRBV6-6 to TRBJ1-5; no reliable D call. The CDR3 extends over 14 amino acids. Germline V gives CDR1 MNHNY, CDR2 SVGAGI (reference sequence). Trimming stripped 5 bases from V and 0 bases from J, with 8 bases between. The CDR3 loop is CASSRPYSNQPQHF. The CDR3 DNA reads TGTGCCAGCAGTCGACCCTATAGCAATCAGCCCCAGCATTTT.

The chain carries TRBV7-9 and TRBJ1-1; a weak D match, TRBD1 (6 bases). Trimming pared 1 base from V and 1 base from J, leaving 7 bases between. This CDR3 region has 14 residues. Germline CDR1 is SEHNR and CDR2 is FQNEAQ (reference sequence). The CDR3 region is CASSLEGGNTEAFF. As DNA, the CDR3 is TGTGCCAGCAGCTTAGAAGGGGGGAACACTGAAGCTTTCTTT.

The chain employs TRBV24-1 and TRBJ1-3; D is uncertain. Germline CDR1 is KGHDR and CDR2 is SFDVKD. Trimming took 5 bases from V and 5 from J, leaving 18 bases between them. This CDR3 is 16 amino acids long. CDR3 sequence: CATSVAGTENRNTIYF. The CDR3 DNA is TGTGCCACCAGTGTAGCTGGCACCGAGAACCGAAACACCATATATTTT.

This rearrangement joins TRBV7-9 to TRBJ1-1, with D tentatively TRBD1 (6 bases). Trimming took 7 bases from V and 1 from J, leaving 7 bases between them. Germline lookup yields CDR1 SEHNR and CDR2 FQNEAQ (reference sequence). This CDR3 is built from 12 residues. The DNA for the CDR3 is TGTGCCAGCATAGGGGGGAACACTGAAGCTTTCTTT. It is translated as CASIGGNTEAFF. The entire variable domain, with the rest obtained from reference TRBV7-9 and TRBJ1-1, is as follows: DTGVSQNPRHKITKRGQNVTFRCDPISEHNRLYWYRQTLGQGPEFLTYFQNEAQLEKSRLLSDRFSAERPKGSFSTLEIQRTEQGDSAMYLCASIGGNTEAFFGQGTRLTVV.

The rearrangement links TRBV30 to TRBJ1-1; D gene ambiguous. The CDR3 is 12 residues long. Germline V gene data show CDR1 as GTSNPN and CDR2 as SVGIG (reference sequence). Trimming took 2 bases from V and 4 from J, leaving 8 bases between them. The CDR3 reads CAWSLISTEAFF. CDR3 DNA sequence: TGTGCCTGGAGTTTAATCAGCACTGAAGCTTTCTTT.

V gene TRBV10-3 combines with J gene TRBJ2-1, with TRBD1 identical over 9 bases. V lost 4 bases and J lost 8; bases outside the gene matches: 9. CDR1 and CDR2 (germline): ENHRY, SYGVKD. There are 15 residues in the CDR3. CDR3 nucleotides: TGTGCCATCAGTGGAAGGACAGGGGAGAAGGATGAGCAGTTCTTC. It codes for CAISGRTGEKDEQFF.

The chain is built from TRBV2 and TRBJ1-5, with TRBD1 as a possible D gene (6 bases). Trimming cost V 2 bases and J 0 bases, with 14 bases left between them. Germline values: CDR1 SNHLY, CDR2 FYNNEI. The CDR3 has 17 residues. The CDR3: CASSERRTVYSNQPQHF. CDR3 sequence (DNA): TGTGCCAGCAGTGAAAGGCGGACAGTTTATAGCAATCAGCCCCAGCATTTT.

The rearrangement joins TRBV4-3 to TRBJ2-3, with D unclear. The CDR3 runs 15 residues. Germline-derived CDR1 and CDR2 are LGHNA and YSLEER. The V end was cut by 0 bases, the J end by 6 bases, with 13 bases between. Here the CDR3 reads CASSQDRRAWDTQYF. The DNA of the CDR3 is TGCGCCAGCAGCCAAGATCGTCGGGCTTGGGATACGCAGTATTTT.

The chain combines TRBV5-1 with TRBJ1-6; D gene unclear. This CDR3 comprises 12 residues. The germline V gene encodes CDR1 SGHRS and CDR2 YFSETQ. Trimming removed 1 base from V and 10 bases from J, with 6 bases in between. This chain's CDR3 is CASSLSVSPLHF. The CDR3 bases are TGCGCCAGCAGCTTGTCCGTGTCACCCCTCCACTTT. Together with reference TRBV5-1 and TRBJ1-6, the CDR3 gives the full variable domain: KAGVTQTPRYLIKTRGQQVTLSCSPISGHRSVSWYQQTPGQGLQFLFEYFSETQRNKGNFPGRFSGRQFSNSRSEMNVSTLELGDSALYLCASSLSVSPLHFGNGTRLTVT.

V gene TRBV5-4 combines with J gene TRBJ1-2, with D possibly being TRBD1 (6 bases). Germline V gene data show CDR1 as SGHNT and CDR2 as YYREEE (reference sequence). V was shortened by 4 bases and J by 6 bases, with 13 bases between the two germline ends. The length of the CDR3 is 13 residues. The CDR3 sequence is CASSPPYRDGYTF. CDR3 DNA sequence: TGTGCCAGCAGCCCCCCCTACAGGGATGGCTACACCTTC.

The V and J genes are TRBV3-1 (or the pseudogene TRBV3-2) and TRBJ2-1; 12 nucleotides line up with TRBD2. CDR1 LGHDT and CDR2 YNNKEL come from the germline V gene (reference sequence). V lost 2 bases and J lost 14; bases outside the gene matches: 7. CDR3 length: 14 residues. CDR3 coding DNA: TGTGCCAGCAGCCAATTAGGGACTAGCGGGTTGGAGTTCTTC. It translates to CASSQLGTSGLEFF.

The V and J genes are TRBV29-1 and TRBJ2-5; D uncertain. Germline lookup yields CDR1 SQVTM and CDR2 ANQGSEA. V lost 0 bases to trimming and J lost 4 bases, with 6 bases between them. The CDR3 has 12 amino acids. The CDR3 sequence: CSVEDIPETQYF. The CDR3 DNA reads TGCAGCGTTGAAGATATTCCAGAGACCCAGTACTTC.

There are a few counts of this clone. The chain couples TRBV5-4 to TRBJ1-6; D not resolved. Trimming took off 4 bases at V and 8 bases at J, with 13 bases between the two ends. CDR1 is SGHNT, CDR2 YYREEE, per germline (reference sequence). The CDR3 runs to 14 residues. The CDR3 sequence is CASSDGFIDSPLHF. The CDR3 DNA sequence: TGTGCCAGCAGCGACGGATTTATAGATTCACCCCTCCACTTT.

This chain links TRBV4-3 with TRBJ2-1; 10 bases map to TRBD1. This CDR3 is 16 amino acids long. Trimming cost V 5 bases and J 8 bases; bases outside gene matches: 12. Germline-derived CDR1 and CDR2 are LGHNA and YSLEER. The CDR3 coding sequence is TGCGCCAGCAGCTACTCCGGGACAGGGGAACTCTATGAGCAGTTCTTC. Translation: CASSYSGTGELYEQFF.

V and J are TRBV6-5 and TRBJ2-1, with D perhaps TRBD2 (6 bases). The CDR3 length is 14 residues. The V end was cut by 3 bases, the J end by 3 bases, with 9 bases between. Germline CDR1 reads MNHEY; CDR2 reads SVGAGI. CDR3 in amino acids: CASSYRRGYNEQFF. The CDR3 nucleotides read TGTGCCAGCAGTTATAGGCGGGGCTACAATGAGCAGTTCTTC.